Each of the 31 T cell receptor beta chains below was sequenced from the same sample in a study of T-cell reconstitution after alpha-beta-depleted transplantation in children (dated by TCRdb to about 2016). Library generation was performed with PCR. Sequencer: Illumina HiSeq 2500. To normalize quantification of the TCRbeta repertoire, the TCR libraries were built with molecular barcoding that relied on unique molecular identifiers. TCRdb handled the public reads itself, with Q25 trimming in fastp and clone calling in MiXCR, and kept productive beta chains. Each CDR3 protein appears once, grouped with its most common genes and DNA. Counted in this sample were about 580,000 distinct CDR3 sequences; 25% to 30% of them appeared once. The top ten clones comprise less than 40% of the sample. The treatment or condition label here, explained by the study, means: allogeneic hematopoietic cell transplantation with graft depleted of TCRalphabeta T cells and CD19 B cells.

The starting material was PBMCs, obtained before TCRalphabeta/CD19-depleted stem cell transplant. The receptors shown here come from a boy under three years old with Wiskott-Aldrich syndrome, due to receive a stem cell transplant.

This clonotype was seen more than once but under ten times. In nucleotides, the CDR3 is TGCGCCAGCAGCCCGGGACAGGGGAATCGCGAGCAGTACTTC. This encodes CASSPGQGNREQYF. This chain uses TRBV5-1 with TRBJ2-7; 10 bases agree with TRBD1. The CDR3 has 14 amino acids. CDR1 SGHRS and CDR2 YFSETQ come from the germline V gene. Unmatched junction bases numbered 7, after V lost 4 bases and J lost 6 bases. Full variable domain (remainder filled in from reference TRBV5-1 and TRBJ2-7): KAGVTQTPRYLIKTRGQQVTLSCSPISGHRSVSWYQQTPGQGLQFLFEYFSETQRNKGNFPGRFSGRQFSNSRSEMNVSTLELGDSALYLCASSPGQGNREQYFGPGTRLTVT.

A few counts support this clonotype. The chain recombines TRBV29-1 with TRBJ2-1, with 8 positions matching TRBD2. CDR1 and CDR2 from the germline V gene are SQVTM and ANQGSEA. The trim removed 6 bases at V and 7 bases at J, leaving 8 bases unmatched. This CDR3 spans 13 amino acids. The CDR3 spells CSVPSGSLNEQFF. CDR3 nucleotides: TGCAGCGTCCCCAGCGGGAGTCTTAATGAGCAGTTCTTC.

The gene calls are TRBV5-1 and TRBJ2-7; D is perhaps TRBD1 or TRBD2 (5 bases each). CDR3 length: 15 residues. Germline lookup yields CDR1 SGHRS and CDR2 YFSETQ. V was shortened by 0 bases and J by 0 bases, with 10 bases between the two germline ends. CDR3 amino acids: CASSLAWGTSYEQYF. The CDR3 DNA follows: TGCGCCAGCAGCTTGGCGTGGGGGACCTCCTACGAGCAGTACTTC.

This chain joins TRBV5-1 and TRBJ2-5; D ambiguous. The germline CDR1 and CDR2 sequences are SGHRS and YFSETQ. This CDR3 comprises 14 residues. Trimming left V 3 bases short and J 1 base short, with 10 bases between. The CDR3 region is CASSSLEAQETQYF. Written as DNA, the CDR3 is TGCGCCAGCAGCTCCCTCGAGGCCCAAGAGACCCAGTACTTC.

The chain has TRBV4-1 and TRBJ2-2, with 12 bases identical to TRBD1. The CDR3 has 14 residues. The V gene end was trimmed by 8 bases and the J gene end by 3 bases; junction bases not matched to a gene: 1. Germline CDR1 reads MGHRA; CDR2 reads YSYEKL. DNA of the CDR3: TGCGCCAGCGGGGACAGGGGGCACACCGGGGAGCTGTTTTTT. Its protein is CASGDRGHTGELFF.

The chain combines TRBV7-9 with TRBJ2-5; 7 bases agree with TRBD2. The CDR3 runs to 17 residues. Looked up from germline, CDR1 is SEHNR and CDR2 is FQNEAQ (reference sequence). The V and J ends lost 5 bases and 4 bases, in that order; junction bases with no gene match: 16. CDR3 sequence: CASSRIGGSAGGETQYF. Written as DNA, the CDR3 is TGTGCCAGCAGCCGAATCGGGGGGTCGGCGGGCGGAGAGACCCAGTACTTC.

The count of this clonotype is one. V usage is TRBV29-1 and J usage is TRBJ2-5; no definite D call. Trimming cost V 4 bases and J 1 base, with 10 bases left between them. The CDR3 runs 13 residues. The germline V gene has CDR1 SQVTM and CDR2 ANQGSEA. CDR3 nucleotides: TGCAGCGTTGTAGTACCTCCCCAAGAGACCCAGTACTTC. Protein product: CSVVVPPQETQYF.

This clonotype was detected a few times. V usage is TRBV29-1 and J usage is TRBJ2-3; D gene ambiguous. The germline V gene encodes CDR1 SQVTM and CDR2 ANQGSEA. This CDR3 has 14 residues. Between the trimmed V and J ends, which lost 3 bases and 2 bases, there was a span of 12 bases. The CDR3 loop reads CSVDRSENTDTQYF. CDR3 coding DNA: TGCAGCGTTGACCGGTCCGAAAACACAGATACGCAGTATTTT.

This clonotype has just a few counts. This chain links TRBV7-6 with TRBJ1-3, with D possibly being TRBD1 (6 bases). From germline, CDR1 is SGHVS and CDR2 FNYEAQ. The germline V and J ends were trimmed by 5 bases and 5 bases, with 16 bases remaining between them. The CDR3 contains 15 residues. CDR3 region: CASSTRGQKRNTIYF. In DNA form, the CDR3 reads TGTGCCAGCAGCACCCGTGGACAGAAAAGAAACACCATATATTTT.

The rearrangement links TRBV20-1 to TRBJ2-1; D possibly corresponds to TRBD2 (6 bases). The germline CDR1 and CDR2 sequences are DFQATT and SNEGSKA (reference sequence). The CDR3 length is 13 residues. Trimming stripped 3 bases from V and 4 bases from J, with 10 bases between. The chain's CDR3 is CSASGSQYNEQFF. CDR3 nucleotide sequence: TGCAGTGCTAGCGGGAGTCAATACAATGAGCAGTTCTTC.

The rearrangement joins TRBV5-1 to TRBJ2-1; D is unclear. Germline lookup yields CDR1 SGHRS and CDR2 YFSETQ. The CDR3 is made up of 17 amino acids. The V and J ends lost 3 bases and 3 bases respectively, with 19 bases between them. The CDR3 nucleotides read TGCGCCAGCAGCTCCCGGTTAGGTGGGCAATTCTACAATGAGCAGTTCTTC. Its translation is CASSSRLGGQFYNEQFF.

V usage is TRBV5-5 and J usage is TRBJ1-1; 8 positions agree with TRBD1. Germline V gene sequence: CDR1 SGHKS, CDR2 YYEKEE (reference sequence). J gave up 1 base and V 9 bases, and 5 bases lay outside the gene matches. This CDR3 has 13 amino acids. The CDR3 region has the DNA TGTGCCACCCTTGGACAGGGGAACACTGAAGCTTTCTTT. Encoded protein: CATLGQGNTEAFF.

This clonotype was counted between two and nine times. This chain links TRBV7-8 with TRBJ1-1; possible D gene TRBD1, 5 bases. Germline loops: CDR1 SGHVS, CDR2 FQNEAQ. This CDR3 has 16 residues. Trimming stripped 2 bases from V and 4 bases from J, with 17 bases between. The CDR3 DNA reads TGTGCCAGCAGCTTATACGGCAGGGAGATGGGCACTGAAGCTTTCTTT. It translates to CASSLYGREMGTEAFF.

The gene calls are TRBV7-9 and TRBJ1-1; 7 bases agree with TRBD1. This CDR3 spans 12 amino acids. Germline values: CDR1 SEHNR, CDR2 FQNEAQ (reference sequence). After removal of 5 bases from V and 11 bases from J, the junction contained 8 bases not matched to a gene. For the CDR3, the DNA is TGTGCCAGCAGCAGCCACAGGGGTAGGGCTTTCTTT. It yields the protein CASSSHRGRAFF.

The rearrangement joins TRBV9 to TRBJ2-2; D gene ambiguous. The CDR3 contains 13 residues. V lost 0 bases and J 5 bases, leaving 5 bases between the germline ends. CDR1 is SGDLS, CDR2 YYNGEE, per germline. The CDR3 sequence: CASSVAGTGELFF. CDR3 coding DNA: TGTGCCAGCAGCGTAGCGGGTACCGGGGAGCTGTTTTTT. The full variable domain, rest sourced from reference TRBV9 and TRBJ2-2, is DSGVTQTPKHLITATGQRVTLRCSPRSGDLSVYWYQQSLDQGLQFLIQYYNGEERAKGNILERFSAQQFPDLHSELNLSSLELGDSALYFCASSVAGTGELFFGEGSRLTVL.

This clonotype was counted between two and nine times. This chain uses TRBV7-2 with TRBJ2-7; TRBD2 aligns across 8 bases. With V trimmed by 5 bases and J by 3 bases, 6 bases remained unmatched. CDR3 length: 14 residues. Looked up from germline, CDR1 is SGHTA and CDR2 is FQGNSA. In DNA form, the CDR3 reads TGTGCCAGCAGCAGAACGGGACTAGGCTACGAGCAGTACTTC. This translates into CASSRTGLGYEQYF.

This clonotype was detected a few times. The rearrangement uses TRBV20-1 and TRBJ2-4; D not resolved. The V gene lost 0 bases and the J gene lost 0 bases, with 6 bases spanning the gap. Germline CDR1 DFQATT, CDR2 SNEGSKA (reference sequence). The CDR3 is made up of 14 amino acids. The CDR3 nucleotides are TGCAGTGCTAGAGATCGACTAGCCAAAAACATTCAGTACTTC. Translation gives CSARDRLAKNIQYF.

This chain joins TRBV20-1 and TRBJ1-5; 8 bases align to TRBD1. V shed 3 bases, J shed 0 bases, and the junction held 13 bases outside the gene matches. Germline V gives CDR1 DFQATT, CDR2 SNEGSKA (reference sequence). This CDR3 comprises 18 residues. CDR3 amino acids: CSARWDRNFWDSNQPQHF. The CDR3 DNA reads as TGCAGTGCTAGGTGGGACAGGAATTTTTGGGATAGCAATCAGCCCCAGCATTTT.

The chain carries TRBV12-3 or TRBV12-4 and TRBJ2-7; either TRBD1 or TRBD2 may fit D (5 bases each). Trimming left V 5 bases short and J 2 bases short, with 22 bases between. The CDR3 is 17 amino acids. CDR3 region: CASSPGVGVAETYEQYF. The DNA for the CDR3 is TGTGCCAGCAGTCCCGGGGTGGGGGTGGCGGAAACCTACGAGCAGTACTTC.

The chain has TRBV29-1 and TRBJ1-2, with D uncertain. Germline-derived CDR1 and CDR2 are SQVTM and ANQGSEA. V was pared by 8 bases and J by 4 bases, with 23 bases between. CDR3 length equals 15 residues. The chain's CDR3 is CSPITPGPRIYGYTF. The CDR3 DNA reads TGCAGCCCCATTACCCCTGGGCCTAGGATCTATGGCTACACCTTC.

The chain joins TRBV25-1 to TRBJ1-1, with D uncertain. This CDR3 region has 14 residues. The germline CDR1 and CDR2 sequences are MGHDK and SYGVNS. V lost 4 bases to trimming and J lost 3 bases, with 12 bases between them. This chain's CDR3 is CASSVHGRDTEAFF. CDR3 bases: TGTGCCAGCAGTGTGCATGGTAGGGACACTGAAGCTTTCTTT.

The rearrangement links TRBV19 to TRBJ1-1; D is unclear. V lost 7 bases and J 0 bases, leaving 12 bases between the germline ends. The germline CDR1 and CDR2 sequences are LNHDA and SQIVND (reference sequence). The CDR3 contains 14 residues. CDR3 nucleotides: TGTGCCAGTACGTGGGAGGGCCTGAACACTGAAGCTTTCTTT. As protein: CASTWEGLNTEAFF.

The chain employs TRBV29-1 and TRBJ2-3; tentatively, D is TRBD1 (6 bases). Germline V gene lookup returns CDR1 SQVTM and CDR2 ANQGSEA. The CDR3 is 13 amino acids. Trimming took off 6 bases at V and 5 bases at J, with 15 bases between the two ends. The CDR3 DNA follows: TGCAGCGTGCCACAGGGATATCGAGATACGCAGTATTTT. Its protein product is CSVPQGYRDTQYF.

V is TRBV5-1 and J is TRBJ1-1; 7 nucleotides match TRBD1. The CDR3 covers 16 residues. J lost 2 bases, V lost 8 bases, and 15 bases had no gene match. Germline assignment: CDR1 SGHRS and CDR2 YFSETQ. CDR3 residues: CASKGVRGGLNTEAFF. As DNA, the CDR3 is TGCGCCAGTAAGGGGGTTCGAGGGGGCCTCAACACTGAAGCTTTCTTT.

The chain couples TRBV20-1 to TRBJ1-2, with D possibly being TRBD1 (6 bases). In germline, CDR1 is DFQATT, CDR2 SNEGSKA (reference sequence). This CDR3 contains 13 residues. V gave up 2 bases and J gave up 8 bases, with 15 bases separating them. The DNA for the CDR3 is TGCAGTGCTAGATCCTCGACAGGATACGGCTACACCTTC. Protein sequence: CSARSSTGYGYTF.

The CDR3 loop is CASSSDGLAGGNHEQFF. The CDR3 DNA reads TGCGCCAGCAGCTCAGATGGACTAGCGGGAGGCAACCATGAGCAGTTCTTC. This chain joins TRBV5-1 and TRBJ2-1, with 14 bases aligning to TRBD2. Per the germline V gene, CDR1 is SGHRS and CDR2 is YFSETQ. V shed 3 bases and J 8 bases; nucleotides not matched to a gene: 10. The CDR3 sequence is 17 residues long.

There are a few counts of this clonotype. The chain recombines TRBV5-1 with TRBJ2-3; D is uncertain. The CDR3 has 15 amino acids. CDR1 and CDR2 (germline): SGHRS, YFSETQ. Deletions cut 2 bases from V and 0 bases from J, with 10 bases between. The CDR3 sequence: CASSFAGASTDTQYF. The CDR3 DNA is TGCGCCAGCAGCTTCGCAGGCGCCAGCACAGATACGCAGTATTTT. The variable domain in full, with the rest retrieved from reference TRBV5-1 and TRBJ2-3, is KAGVTQTPRYLIKTRGQQVTLSCSPISGHRSVSWYQQTPGQGLQFLFEYFSETQRNKGNFPGRFSGRQFSNSRSEMNVSTLELGDSALYLCASSFAGASTDTQYFGPGTRLTVL.

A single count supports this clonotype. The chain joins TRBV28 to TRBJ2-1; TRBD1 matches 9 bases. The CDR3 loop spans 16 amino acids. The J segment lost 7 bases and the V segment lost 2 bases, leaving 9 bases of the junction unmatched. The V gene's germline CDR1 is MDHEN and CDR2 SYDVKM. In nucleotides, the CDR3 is TGTGCCAGCAGTTTAGCTACAGGGGGCCGTCGGAATGAGCAGTTCTTC. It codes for CASSLATGGRRNEQFF. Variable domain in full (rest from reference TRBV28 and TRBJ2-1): DVKVTQSSRYLVKRTGEKVFLECVQDMDHENMFWYRQDPGLGLRLIYFSYDVKMKEKGDIPEGYSVSREKKERFSLILESASTNQTSMYLCASSLATGGRRNEQFFGPGTRLTVL.

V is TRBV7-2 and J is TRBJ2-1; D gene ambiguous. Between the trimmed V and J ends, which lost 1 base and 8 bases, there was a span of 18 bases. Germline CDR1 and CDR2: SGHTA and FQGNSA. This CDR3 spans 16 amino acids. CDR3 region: CASSLGWLGPADEQFF. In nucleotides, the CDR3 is TGTGCCAGCAGCTTAGGTTGGCTAGGGCCGGCGGATGAGCAGTTCTTC.

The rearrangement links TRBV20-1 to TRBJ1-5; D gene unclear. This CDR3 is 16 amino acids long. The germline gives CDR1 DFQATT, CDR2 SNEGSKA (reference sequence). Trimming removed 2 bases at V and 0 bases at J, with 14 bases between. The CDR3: CSARPTTAYSNQPQHF. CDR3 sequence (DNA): TGCAGTGCTAGACCCACTACAGCGTATAGCAATCAGCCCCAGCATTTT.

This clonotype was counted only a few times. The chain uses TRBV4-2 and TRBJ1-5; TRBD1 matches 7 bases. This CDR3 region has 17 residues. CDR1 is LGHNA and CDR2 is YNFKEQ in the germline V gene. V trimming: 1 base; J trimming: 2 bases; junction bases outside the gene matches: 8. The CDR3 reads CASSQVTQGIRNQPQHF. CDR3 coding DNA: TGTGCCAGCAGCCAAGTTACACAGGGGATCCGCAATCAGCCCCAGCATTTT.